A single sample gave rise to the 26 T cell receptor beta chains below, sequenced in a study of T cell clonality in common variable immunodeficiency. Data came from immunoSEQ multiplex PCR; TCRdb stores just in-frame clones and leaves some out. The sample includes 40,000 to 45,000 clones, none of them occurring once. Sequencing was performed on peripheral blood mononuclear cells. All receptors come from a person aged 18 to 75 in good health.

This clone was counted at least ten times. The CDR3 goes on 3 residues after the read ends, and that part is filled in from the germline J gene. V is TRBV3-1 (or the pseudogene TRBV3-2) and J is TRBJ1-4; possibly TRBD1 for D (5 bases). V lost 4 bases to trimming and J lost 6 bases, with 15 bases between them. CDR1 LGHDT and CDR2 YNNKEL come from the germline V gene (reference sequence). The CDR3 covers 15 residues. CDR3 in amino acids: CASSRTGGEYEKLFF. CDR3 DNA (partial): TGTGCCAGCAGCCGCACCGGAGGGGAGTATGAAAAA.

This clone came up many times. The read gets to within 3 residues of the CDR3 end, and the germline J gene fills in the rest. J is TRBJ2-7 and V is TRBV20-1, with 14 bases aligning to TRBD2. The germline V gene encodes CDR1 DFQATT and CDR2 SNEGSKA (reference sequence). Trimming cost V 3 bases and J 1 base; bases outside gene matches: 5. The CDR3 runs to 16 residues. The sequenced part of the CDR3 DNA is TGCAGTGCTAGGGGACTAGCGGGAGTATCTTCCTACGAG. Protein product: CSARGLAGVSSYE. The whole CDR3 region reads CSARGLAGVSSYEQYF.

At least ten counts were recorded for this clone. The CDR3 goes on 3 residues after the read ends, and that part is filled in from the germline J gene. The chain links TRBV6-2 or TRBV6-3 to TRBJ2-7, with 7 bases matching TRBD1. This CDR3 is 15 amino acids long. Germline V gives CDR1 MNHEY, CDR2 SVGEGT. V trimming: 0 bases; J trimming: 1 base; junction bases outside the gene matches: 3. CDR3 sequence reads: CASSYSGDSSYEQYF. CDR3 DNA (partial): TGTGCCAGCAGTTACTCTGGGGACAGTTCCTACGAG.

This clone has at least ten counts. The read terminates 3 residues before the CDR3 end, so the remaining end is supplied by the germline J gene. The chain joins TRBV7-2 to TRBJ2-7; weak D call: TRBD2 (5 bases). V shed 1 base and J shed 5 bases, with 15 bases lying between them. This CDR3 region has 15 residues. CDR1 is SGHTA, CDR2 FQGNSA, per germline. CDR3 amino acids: CASSLVAGPSDEQYF. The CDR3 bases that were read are TGTGCCAGCAGCTTAGTCGCGGGTCCCTCGGACGAG.

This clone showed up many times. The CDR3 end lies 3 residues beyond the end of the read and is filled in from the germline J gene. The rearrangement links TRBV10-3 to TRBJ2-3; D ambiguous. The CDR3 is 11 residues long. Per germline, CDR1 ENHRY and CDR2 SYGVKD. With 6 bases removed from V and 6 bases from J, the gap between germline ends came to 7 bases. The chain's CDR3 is CAISATDTQYF. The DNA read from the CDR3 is TGTGCCATCAGCGCTACGGATACG.

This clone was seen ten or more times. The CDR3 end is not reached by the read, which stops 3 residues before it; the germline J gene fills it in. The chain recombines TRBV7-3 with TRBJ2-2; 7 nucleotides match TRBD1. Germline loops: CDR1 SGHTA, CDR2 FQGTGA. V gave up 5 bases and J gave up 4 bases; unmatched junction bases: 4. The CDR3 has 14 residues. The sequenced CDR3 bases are TGTGCCAGCAGCGCACAGGGGTCCACCGGGGAG. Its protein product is CASSAQGSTGE. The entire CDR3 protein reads CASSAQGSTGELFF.

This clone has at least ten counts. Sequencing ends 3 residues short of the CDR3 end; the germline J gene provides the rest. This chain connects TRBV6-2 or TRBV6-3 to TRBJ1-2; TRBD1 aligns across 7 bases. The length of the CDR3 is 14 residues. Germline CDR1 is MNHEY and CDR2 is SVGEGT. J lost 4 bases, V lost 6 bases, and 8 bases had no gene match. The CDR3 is CASRDQGVRYGYTF. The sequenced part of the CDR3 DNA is TGTGCCAGCAGAGACCAGGGGGTTCGCTATGGC.

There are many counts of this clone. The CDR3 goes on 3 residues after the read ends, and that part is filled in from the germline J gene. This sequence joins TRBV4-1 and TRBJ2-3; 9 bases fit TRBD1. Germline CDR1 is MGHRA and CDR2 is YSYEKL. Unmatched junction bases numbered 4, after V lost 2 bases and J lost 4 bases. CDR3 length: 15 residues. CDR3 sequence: CASSQSGQGSDTQYF. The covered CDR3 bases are TGCGCCAGCAGCCAATCCGGACAGGGGTCAGATACG.

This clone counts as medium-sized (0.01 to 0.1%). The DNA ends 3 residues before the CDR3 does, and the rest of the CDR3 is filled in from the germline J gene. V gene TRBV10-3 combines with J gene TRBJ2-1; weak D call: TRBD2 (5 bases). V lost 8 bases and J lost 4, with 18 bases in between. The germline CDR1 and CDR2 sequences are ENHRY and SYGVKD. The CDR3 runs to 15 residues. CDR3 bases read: TGTGCCATCGGGCTAGCCCCTTCTTGGTACAATGAG. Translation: CAIGLAPSWYNE. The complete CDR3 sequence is CAIGLAPSWYNEQFF.

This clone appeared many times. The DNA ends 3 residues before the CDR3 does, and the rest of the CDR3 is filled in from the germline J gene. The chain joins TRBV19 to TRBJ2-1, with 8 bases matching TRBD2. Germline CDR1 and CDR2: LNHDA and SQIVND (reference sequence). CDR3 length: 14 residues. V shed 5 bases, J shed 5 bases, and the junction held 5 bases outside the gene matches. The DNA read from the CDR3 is TGTGCCAGTAGTCGTTTAGCGGGGAACAATGAG. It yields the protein CASSRLAGNNE. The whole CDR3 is CASSRLAGNNEQFF.

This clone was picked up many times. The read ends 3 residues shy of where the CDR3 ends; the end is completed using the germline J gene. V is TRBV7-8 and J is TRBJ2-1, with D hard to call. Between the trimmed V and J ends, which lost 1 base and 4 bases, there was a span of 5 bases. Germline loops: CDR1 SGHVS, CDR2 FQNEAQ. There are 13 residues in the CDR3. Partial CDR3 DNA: TGTGCCAGCAGCTTAGACCGGTACAATGAG. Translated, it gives CASSLDRYNE. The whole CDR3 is CASSLDRYNEQFF.

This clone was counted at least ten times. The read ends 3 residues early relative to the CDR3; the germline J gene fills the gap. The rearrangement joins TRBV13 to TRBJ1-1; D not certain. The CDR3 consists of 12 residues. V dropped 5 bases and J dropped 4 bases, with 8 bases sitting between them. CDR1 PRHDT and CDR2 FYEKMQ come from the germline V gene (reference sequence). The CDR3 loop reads CASSLASTEAFF. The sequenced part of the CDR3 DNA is TGTGCCAGCAGCCTCGCGTCCACTGAA.

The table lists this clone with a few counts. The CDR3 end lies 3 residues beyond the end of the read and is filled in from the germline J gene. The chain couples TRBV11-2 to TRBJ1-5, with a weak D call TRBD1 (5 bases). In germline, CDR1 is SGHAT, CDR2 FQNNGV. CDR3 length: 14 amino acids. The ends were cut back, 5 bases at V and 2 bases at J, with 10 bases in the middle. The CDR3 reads CASSLSGGNQPQHF. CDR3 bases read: TGTGCCAGCAGCCTCTCGGGGGGCAATCAGCCC.

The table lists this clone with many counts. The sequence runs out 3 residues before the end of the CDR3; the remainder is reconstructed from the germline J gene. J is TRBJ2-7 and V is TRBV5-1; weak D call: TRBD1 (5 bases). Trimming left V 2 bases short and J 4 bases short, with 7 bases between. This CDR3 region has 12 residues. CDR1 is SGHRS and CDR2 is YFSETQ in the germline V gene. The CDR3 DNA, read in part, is TGCGCCAGCAGCTTTCAGGGTTACGAG. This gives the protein CASSFQGYE. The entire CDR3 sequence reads CASSFQGYEQYF.

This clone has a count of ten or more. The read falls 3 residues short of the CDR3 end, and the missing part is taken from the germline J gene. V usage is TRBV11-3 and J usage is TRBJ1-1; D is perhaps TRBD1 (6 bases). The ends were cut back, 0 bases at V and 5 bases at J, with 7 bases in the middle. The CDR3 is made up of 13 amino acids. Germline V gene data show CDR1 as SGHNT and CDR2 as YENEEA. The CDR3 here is CASSLDDRTEAFF. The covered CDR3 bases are TGTGCCAGCAGCTTAGATGACAGGACTGAA.

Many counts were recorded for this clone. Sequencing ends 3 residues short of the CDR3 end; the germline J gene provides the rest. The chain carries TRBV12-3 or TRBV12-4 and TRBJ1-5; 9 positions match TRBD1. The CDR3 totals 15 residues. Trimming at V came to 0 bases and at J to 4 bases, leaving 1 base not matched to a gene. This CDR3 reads CASSLAGQGNQPQHF. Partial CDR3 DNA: TGTGCCAGCAGTTTAGCAGGACAGGGGAATCAGCCC.

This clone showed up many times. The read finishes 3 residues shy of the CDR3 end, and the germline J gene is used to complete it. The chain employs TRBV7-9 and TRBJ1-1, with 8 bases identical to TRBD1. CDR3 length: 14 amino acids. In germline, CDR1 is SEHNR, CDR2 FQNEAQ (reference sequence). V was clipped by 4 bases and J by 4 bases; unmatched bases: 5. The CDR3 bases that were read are TGTGCCAGCAGCTCACAGGGGGGAATCACTGAA. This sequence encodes CASSSQGGITE. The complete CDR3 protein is CASSSQGGITEAFF.

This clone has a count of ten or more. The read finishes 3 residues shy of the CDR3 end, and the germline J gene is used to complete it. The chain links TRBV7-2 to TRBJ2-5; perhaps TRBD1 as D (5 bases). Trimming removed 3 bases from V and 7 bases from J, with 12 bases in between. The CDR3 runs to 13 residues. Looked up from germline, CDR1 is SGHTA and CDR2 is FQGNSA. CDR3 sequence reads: CASSFDMTVTQYF. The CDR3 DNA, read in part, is TGTGCCAGCAGCTTTGATATGACAGTGACC.

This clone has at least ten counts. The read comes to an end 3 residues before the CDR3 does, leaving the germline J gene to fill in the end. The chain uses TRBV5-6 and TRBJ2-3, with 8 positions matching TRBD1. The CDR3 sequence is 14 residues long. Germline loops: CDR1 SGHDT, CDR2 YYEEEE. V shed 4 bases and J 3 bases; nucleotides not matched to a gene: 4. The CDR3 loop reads CASSPGQGTDTQYF. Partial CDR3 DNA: TGTGCCAGCAGCCCTGGACAGGGTACAGATACG.

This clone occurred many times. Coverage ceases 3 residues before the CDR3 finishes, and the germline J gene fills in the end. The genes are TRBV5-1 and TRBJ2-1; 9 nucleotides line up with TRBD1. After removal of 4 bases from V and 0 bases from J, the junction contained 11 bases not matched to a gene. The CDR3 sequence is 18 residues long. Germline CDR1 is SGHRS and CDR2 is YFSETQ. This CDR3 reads CASSHVAGTGSSYNEQFF. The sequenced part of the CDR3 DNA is TGCGCCAGCAGCCACGTAGCCGGGACAGGGAGCTCCTACAATGAG. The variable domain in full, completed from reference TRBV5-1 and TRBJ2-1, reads KAGVTQTPRYLIKTRGQQVTLSCSPISGHRSVSWYQQTPGQGLQFLFEYFSETQRNKGNFPGRFSGRQFSNSRSEMNVSTLELGDSALYLCASSHVAGTGSSYNEQFFGPGTRLTVL.

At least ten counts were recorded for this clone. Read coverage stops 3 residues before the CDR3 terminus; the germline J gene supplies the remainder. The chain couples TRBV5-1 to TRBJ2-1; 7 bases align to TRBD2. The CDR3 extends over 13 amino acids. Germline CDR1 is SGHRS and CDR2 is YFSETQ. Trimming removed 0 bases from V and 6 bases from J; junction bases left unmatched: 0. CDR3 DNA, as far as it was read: TGCGCCAGCAGCTTGGGGACTAGCAATGAG. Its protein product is CASSLGTSNE. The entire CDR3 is CASSLGTSNEQFF.

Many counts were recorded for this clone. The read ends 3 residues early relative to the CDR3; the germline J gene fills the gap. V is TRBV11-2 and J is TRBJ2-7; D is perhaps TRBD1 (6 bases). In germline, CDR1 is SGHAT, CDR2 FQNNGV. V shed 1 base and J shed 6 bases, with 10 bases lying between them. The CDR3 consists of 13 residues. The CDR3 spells CASSLARGGEQYF. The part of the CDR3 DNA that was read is TGTGCCAGCAGCTTAGCCAGGGGTGGCGAG.

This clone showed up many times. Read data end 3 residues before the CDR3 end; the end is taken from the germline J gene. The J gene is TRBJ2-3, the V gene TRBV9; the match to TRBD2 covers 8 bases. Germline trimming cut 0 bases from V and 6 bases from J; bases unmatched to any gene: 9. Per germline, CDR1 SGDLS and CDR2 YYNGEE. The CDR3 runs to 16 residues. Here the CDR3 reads CASSVVATSGRDTQYF. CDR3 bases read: TGTGCCAGCAGCGTAGTGGCAACTAGCGGACGGGATACG.

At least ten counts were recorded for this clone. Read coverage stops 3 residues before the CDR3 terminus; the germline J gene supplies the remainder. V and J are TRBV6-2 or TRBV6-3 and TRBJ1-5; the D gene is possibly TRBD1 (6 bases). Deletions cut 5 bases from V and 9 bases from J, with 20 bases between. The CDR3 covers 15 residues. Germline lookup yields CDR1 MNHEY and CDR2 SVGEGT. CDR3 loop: CASSPGTEGGWPQHF. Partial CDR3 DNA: TGTGCCAGCAGTCCCGGGACCGAGGGGGGGTGGCCC.

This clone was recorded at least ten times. The CDR3 bases that were read are TGCGCCAGCAGCCAGCAAGCGCTGCAAGATAATTCACCC. Translating gives CASSQQALQDNSP. The full CDR3 is CASSQQALQDNSPLHF. The genes are TRBV4-1 and TRBJ1-6; D is uncertain. The read is 3 residues too short to cover the CDR3 end, so that end is filled in from the germline J gene. Trimming shortened V by 3 bases and J by 5 bases, and 14 bases separated the two germline ends. Germline CDR1 reads MGHRA; CDR2 reads YSYEKL. This CDR3 is built from 16 residues.

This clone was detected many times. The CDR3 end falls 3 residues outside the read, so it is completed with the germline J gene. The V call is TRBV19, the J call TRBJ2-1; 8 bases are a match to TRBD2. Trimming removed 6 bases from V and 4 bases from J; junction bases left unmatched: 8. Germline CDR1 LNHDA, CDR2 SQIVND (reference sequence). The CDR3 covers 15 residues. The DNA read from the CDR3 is TGTGCCAGTAGGCCCGTTAGCGGGGCGTACAATGAG. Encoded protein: CASRPVSGAYNE. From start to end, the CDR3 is CASRPVSGAYNEQFF.